Here is one T cell receptor (beta chain) with its context. Its antigen is undetermined. This sample was included in a study of PD-1 blockade in classical Hodgkin lymphoma. All patients relapsed after autologous stem cell transplantation, and brentuximab vedotin exposure varied. CDR3 length: 13 residues. The ends were cut back, 0 bases at V and 9 bases at J, with 10 bases in the middle. The germline CDR1 and CDR2 sequences are MNHEY and SVGAGI. Assay: immunoSEQ multiplex PCR; the TCRdb copy retains only in-frame clones and omits some. The sample contains nearly 25,000 clones, approximately 80% of which appear only once. The study's findings and limits: Patients who began taking nivolumab under 1 year after ASCT were left out.

Material: peripheral blood mononuclear cells (PBMCs), obtained before the second cycle of nivolumab. This TCR was recovered from a human donor with classical Hodgkin lymphoma. The J gene is TRBJ2-3, the V gene TRBV6-5, with D possibly being TRBD1 or TRBD2 (5 bases each). The CDR3: CASSYSKWGTQYF. Here the CDR3 DNA reads TGTGCCAGCAGTTACTCGAAGTGGGGGACGCAGTATTTT.